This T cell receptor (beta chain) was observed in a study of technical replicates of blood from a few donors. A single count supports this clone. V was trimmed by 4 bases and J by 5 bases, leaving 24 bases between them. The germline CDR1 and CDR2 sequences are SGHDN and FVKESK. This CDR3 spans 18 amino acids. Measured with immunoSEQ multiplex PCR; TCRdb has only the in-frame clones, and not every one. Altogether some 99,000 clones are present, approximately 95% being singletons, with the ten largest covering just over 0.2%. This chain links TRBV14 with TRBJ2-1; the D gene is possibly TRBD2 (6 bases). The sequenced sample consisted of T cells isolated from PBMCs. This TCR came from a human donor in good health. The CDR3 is CASSPQTRDFAIDNEQFF. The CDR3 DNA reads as TGTGCCAGCAGCCCACAGACACGGGACTTCGCTATAGACAATGAGCAGTTCTTC.